Shown below are 7 T cell receptor beta chains from a single sample sequenced in a study of blood T cell repertoires in COVID-19. Generated by immunoSEQ multiplex PCR, the TCRdb table keeps only in-frame clones and is missing some. The sample has fewer than 250,000 clones, 80% to 90% seen once. Material for sequencing was peripheral blood. The origin of the receptors is a man aged 45-65 years with acute or convalescent COVID-19.

This chain uses TRBV9 with TRBJ1-2; 8 nucleotides align to TRBD1. Germline V gene data show CDR1 as SGDLS and CDR2 as YYNGEE. CDR3 length: 17 amino acids. The V segment lost 2 bases and the J segment 4 bases; nucleotides outside the gene matches: 13. CDR3 nucleotides: TGTGCCAGCAGCGTCGGACAGGGCAAAGCGTTTCCCTATGGCTACACCTTC. As protein: CASSVGQGKAFPYGYTF.

V and J are TRBV18 and TRBJ1-4; TRBD1 might be the D (5 bases). Trimming took off 10 bases at V and 0 bases at J, with 18 bases between the two ends. The CDR3 runs to 16 residues. Germline CDR1 KGHSH, CDR2 LQKENI. CDR3 sequence reads: CATSTDWFSTNEKLFF. CDR3 in DNA: TGTGCCACCTCGACAGATTGGTTTTCAACTAATGAAAAACTGTTTTTT.

The V gene is TRBV15, the J gene TRBJ1-5; TRBD1 matches 8 bases. V lost 0 bases, J lost 3 bases, and 4 bases stayed unmatched. From germline, CDR1 is LNHNV and CDR2 YYDKDF (reference sequence). The CDR3 has 16 amino acids. CDR3 DNA sequence: TGTGCCACCAGCAGAGATATACAGGGGGACAATCAGCCCCAGCATTTT. Translating gives CATSRDIQGDNQPQHF.

The rearrangement joins TRBV7-9 to TRBJ1-2, with D possibly TRBD1 on 5 matching bases. The CDR3 covers 15 residues. In germline, CDR1 is SEHNR, CDR2 FQNEAQ (reference sequence). The V and J ends lost 1 base and 4 bases respectively, with 13 bases between them. The CDR3 here is CASSLEVGLGYGYTF. The CDR3 bases are TGTGCCAGCAGCTTAGAAGTGGGGCTGGGCTATGGCTACACCTTC. The full variable domain, rest sourced from reference TRBV7-9 and TRBJ1-2, is DTGVSQNPRHKITKRGQNVTFRCDPISEHNRLYWYRQTLGQGPEFLTYFQNEAQLEKSRLLSDRFSAERPKGSFSTLEIQRTEQGDSAMYLCASSLEVGLGYGYTFGSGTRLTVV.

The chain recombines TRBV5-4 with TRBJ1-4, with 8 positions matching TRBD1. Unmatched junction bases numbered 8, after V lost 4 bases and J lost 3 bases. Germline V gene lookup returns CDR1 SGHNT and CDR2 YYREEE (reference sequence). The length of the CDR3 is 16 residues. CDR3 DNA sequence: TGTGCCAGCAGCCAAGGACAGGGTCCGCCTAATGAAAAACTGTTTTTT. It encodes CASSQGQGPPNEKLFF.

A few counts support this clone. This rearrangement joins TRBV9 to TRBJ1-2, with 7 nucleotides matching TRBD1. Unmatched junction bases numbered 11, after V lost 0 bases and J lost 6 bases. This CDR3 is 16 amino acids long. Germline V CDR1 and CDR2: SGDLS, YYNGEE. Here the CDR3 DNA reads TGTGCCAGCAGCGTAGCTGCGGTAGGTACAGGGGATGGCTACACCTTC. This codes for CASSVAAVGTGDGYTF.

The chain couples TRBV20-1 to TRBJ2-1; 9 nucleotides align to TRBD1. Germline V gives CDR1 DFQATT, CDR2 SNEGSKA (reference sequence). CDR3 length equals 11 residues. The junction had 1 base not matched to a gene; V was cut back by 6 bases and J by 7 bases. The CDR3 DNA reads as TGCAGTGCGGGACAGGGTAATGAGCAGTTCTTC. Amino acid sequence: CSAGQGNEQFF.